These T cell receptor beta chains were read from a single sample in a study of early T cells in non-severe SARS-CoV-2 infection. TCRdb re-called the 5' RACE reads with MiXCR, one entry per CDR3 protein. The sample consists of 50,000 to 60,000 distinct CDR3 sequences, roughly 11% of them appearing once. The sequenced sample consisted of whole blood. These receptors all stem from an adult who was a healthcare worker with PCR-confirmed SARS-CoV-2 infection or an uninfected control (not recorded which). Both conserved end residues are part of each CDR3. The D gene is left open where the match is weak. Not every row has a clone size; where given, it reads once, few, many or a size class.

>few|TRBD2|TRBJ2-7|TRBV24-1
CAAPMWLADSYEQYF
TGTGCCGCCCCCATGTGGCTAGCGGACTCCTACGAGCAGTACTTC
>many|-|TRBJ2-1|TRBV5-4
CASSLAATGSYNEQFF
TGTGCCAGCAGCTTGGCGGCGACGGGCTCCTACAATGAGCAGTTCTTC
>few|-|TRBJ1-4|TRBV29-1
CSVDSQGGSTNEKLFF
TGCAGCGTTGATTCCCAGGGTGGTTCAACTAATGAAAAACTGTTTTTT
>-|-|TRBJ1-2|TRBV28
CASSLGGGDRSNYGYTF
TGTGCCAGCAGTTTGGGAGGCGGGGACCGATCTAACTATGGCTACACCTTC
>many|-|TRBJ2-3|TRBV7-6
CASSFLGTGDKLAGIPFSTDTQYF
TGTGCCAGCAGCTTTTTGGGGACAGGGGACAAACTAGCGGGGATCCCCTTCAGCACAGATACGCAGTATTTT
>few|-|TRBJ1-5|TRBV10-3
CAISESGGGQPQHF
TGTGCCATCAGTGAGTCCGGGGGAGGGCAGCCCCAGCATTTT
>-|-|TRBJ2-7|TRBV28
CASTLGGPQYF
TGTGCCAGCACCCTGGGGGGGCCACAGTACTTC
>few|-|TRBJ2-2|TRBV5-4
CASSPGPGDTGELFF
TGTGCCAGCAGCCCGGGCCCTGGCGACACCGGGGAGCTGTTTTTT
>many|-|TRBJ2-1|TRBV18
CASSPLQGGEQFF
TGTGCCAGCTCACCATTACAGGGAGGTGAGCAGTTCTTC
>many|TRBD2|TRBJ2-1|TRBV6-6
CASRHSGGAEYEQFF
TGTGCCAGCAGACATAGCGGGGGGGCTGAGTATGAGCAGTTCTTC
>few|-|TRBJ2-7|TRBV29-1
CSVPSEGVDEQYF
TGCAGCGTTCCTAGTGAGGGAGTGGACGAGCAGTACTTC
>-|-|TRBJ1-1|TRBV28
CASSLWGEAFF
TGTGCCAGCAGTTTATGGGGAGAAGCTTTCTTT
>-|-|TRBJ1-5|TRBV12-3/TRBV12-4
CASSLSHNSNQPQHF
TGTGCCAGCAGTTTAAGTCATAATAGCAATCAGCCCCAGCATTTT
>-|-|TRBJ2-7|TRBV5-1
CASSLVVGPNIEQYF
TGCGCCAGCAGCTTGGTGGTCGGGCCTAATATCGAGCAGTACTTC
>few|TRBD2|TRBJ2-1|TRBV7-3
CASSPAGAKNEQFF
TGTGCCAGCAGCCCGGCGGGAGCAAAGAATGAGCAGTTCTTC
>-|-|TRBJ2-3|TRBV6-1
CASSALLSGFTDTQYF
TGTGCCAGCAGTGCCCTCCTTAGCGGATTCACAGATACGCAGTATTTT
>many|-|TRBJ2-1|TRBV28
CASKWGGLDEQFF
TGTGCCAGCAAGTGGGGCGGCTTGGATGAGCAGTTCTTC
>-|TRBD2|TRBJ2-7|TRBV20-1
CSARDSGSTYEQYF
TGCAGTGCTAGAGATAGCGGGAGCACCTACGAGCAGTACTTC
>-|TRBD1|TRBJ2-3|TRBV29-1
CSGEGAGRTDTQYF
TGCAGCGGCGAGGGGGCCGGCCGCACAGATACGCAGTATTTT
>-|-|TRBJ1-2|TRBV20-1
CSARRQTYGYTF
TGCAGTGCTAGACGACAGACCTATGGCTACACCTTC
>many|-|TRBJ2-7|TRBV29-1
CSVEGSWGPQYF
TGCAGCGTTGAAGGGTCTTGGGGACCGCAGTACTTC
>few|TRBD1|TRBJ1-1|TRBV10-1
CASSRGQGKTGEAFF
TGCGCCAGCAGTCGAGGACAGGGGAAAACGGGGGAAGCTTTCTTT
>-|TRBD1|TRBJ2-7|TRBV7-7
CASSFSTGSEQYF
TGTGCTAGCAGCTTCTCGACAGGGTCCGAGCAGTACTTC
>many|TRBD2|TRBJ2-7|TRBV7-9
CASSLPPSGTHEQYF
TGTGCCAGCAGCTTACCCCCTAGCGGGACCCACGAGCAGTACTTC
>many|-|TRBJ2-5|TRBV6-2/TRBV6-3
CASSYSGTARKTQYF
TGTGCCAGCAGCTACTCTGGGACCGCGAGGAAAACCCAGTACTTC
>few|-|TRBJ2-7|TRBV7-9
CASSLGTASYEQYF
TGTGCCAGCAGCTTAGGGACAGCTTCCTACGAGCAGTACTTC